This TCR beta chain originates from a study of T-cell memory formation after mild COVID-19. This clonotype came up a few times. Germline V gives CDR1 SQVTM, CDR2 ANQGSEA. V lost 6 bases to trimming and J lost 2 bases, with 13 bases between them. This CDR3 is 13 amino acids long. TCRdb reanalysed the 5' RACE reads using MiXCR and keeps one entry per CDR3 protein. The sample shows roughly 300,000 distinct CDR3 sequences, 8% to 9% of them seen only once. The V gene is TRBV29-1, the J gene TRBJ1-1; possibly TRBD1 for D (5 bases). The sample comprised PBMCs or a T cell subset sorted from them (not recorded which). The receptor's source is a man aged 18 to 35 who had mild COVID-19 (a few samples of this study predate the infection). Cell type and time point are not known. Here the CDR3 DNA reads TGCAGCGTCAGTAGGACAATCAACACTGAAGCTTTCTTT. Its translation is CSVSRTINTEAFF.